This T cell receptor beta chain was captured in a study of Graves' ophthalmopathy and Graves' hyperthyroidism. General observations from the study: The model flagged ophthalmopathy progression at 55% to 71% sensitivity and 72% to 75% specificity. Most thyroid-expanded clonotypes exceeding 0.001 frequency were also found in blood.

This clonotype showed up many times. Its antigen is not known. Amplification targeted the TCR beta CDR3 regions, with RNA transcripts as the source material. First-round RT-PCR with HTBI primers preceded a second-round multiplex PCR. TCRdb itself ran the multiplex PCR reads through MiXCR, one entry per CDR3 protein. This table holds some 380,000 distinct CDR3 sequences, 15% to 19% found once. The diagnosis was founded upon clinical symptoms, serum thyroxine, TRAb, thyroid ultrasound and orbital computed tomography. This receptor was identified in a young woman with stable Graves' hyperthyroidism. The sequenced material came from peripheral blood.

CDR3 DNA sequence: TGTGCCACCAGTGATTTGTGGCAGGGCACTGGCTACACCTTC. Translated: CATSDLWQGTGYTF. This chain links TRBV24-1 with TRBJ1-2; D perhaps matches TRBD1 (5 bases). Trimming shortened V by 0 bases and J by 7 bases, and 11 bases separated the two germline ends. The length of the CDR3 is 14 residues. CDR1 is KGHDR and CDR2 is SFDVKD in the germline V gene.